This T cell receptor beta chain is from a study of monozygotic twins with cystic fibrosis. Trimming removed 0 bases from V and 7 bases from J, with 19 bases in between. The germline V gene has CDR1 LGHNT and CDR2 FRNRAP. This CDR3 is 18 amino acids long. Measured with immunoSEQ multiplex PCR; TCRdb has only the in-frame clones, and not every one. Altogether around 25,000 clones are present, around 90% being singletons, with the ten largest covering approximately 0.28%. The TCR sequence derives from a girl aged 2-10 years with cystic fibrosis. This chain links TRBV12-5 with TRBJ1-6; TRBD1 might be the D (6 bases). The sequenced sample consisted of blood. CDR3 in amino acids: CASGLVKGRDTGNSPLHF. The CDR3 DNA reads as TGTGCTAGTGGTTTGGTAAAGGGTCGGGACACAGGGAATTCACCCCTCCACTTT. Based on the CDR3 plus reference TRBV12-5 and TRBJ1-6, the full variable domain is DARVTQTPRHKVTEMGQEVTMRCQPILGHNTVFWYRQTMMQGLELLAYFRNRAPLDDSGMPKDRFSAEMPDATLATLKIQPSEPRDSAVYFCASGLVKGRDTGNSPLHFGNGTRLTVT.